The following is a T cell receptor beta chain sequence with its context. This clone was recorded only once. Its antigen is not yet known. The input lacks base qualities; no much larger clone sits a single base away. Libraries came from the immunoSEQ multiplex PCR assay. Genomic DNA was extracted from sorted cells, and the TCR beta V, D and J regions were sequenced by Adaptive Biotechnologies' automated high-throughput method. A two-step, bias-controlled multiplex PCR was used to amplify the CDR3 regions. Amplified TCR beta libraries were sequenced on an Illumina instrument. Under the source paper's analysis protocol: The demultiplexed reads were processed to cut down on amplification and sequencing bias, and the IMGT database was used to assign CDR3 sequences to gene families. ImmunoSEQ software version 2.0 was used to analyze repertoire data. Out-of-frame sequences and sequences with stop codons in the CDR3 were removed from clonotype lists. Clonotypes with a frequency below 0.01% were excluded because such low-frequency clonotypes corresponded to less than one cell. Richness was computed as observed richness divided by input cell number, and evenness as Shannon entropy divided by log observed richness. Repertoire diversity and the similarity between time points were measured using Simpson diversity and Morisita-Horn overlap indices. Clonotypes were grouped as dominant (>1%), sub-dominant (0.5-0.99%), low abundance (0.1-0.49%) or lowest abundance (<0.1%). The germline index was obtained by subtracting total nucleotide additions from total CDR3 length and then dividing the result by total CDR3 length. TCRdb took over this immuneACCESS table, retaining in-frame rearrangements with V and J assigned. Such tables are incomplete; in checked studies, under half of the missing clones stem from an unresolved V gene, and the remainder is unexplained. V, J and clone size derive from that table, while D and trimming were established from the DNA sequence. Counted in this sample were under 60,000 clones; around 92% of them appeared once. The ten biggest clones cover about 1% of the sample.

The data belong to a study of memory CD8 T cells in hepatitis C reinfection (dated by TCRdb to 2016 to 2017). Concerning the study at large: Three donors spontaneously resolved two consecutive HCV infections, while two donors cleared a primary infection but became chronically infected after reinfection. A case counted as HCV reinfection when an HCV RNA test came back positive after two negative tests taken at least 60 days apart. Pre-reinfection samples were taken from 55 to 20 weeks before reinfection was detected. Across an HCV reinfection episode in 4 to 6 donors, the study followed the TCR beta repertoire of virus-specific CD8 T cells over time. About five reinfection cases with stored pre-reinfection samples were identified between the late 2000s and the early 2010s. In the reinfection study, participants with a resolved prior HCV infection were followed up every 3 months. General findings and caveats noted by the study authors: Because the study included only a few donors, definitive conclusions about public clonotypes linked to secondary clearance could not be reached.

In the paper's terms, the time point label means: pre-reinfection, 55 to 20 weeks before reinfection detection. TCR sequencing was performed on the sorted cells directly ex vivo, without any in vitro expansion beforehand. Donors were people who inject drugs enrolled in the Montreal Acute Hepatitis C Cohort Study (HEPCO) in Canada. As controls, total naive CD8 T cells were sorted as viable CD3+ CD8+ CD45RO- cells from a couple of donors at all three reinfection time points. Before sorting, cryopreserved peripheral blood mononuclear cells were thawed and used as the source for purifying CD8 T cells. Negative selection with the MACS CD8+ T cell Isolation Kit was used to enrich CD8 T cells. Cells were sorted on a BD FACSAria II sorter using FACSDiva software, and FlowJo was used for data analysis. The clonotype comes from a young man with hepatitis C virus infection. What was sequenced was naive CD8+ T cells sorted from blood. The intended sense of this specimen's cell subset or site label: total naive CD8+CD45RO- T cells.

Read as DNA, the sequence is TGCGCCAGCAGCCAAGATTTCGGGCTAGCCCTGTTCGGGCAGTTCTTC. This translates into CASSQDFGLALFGQFF. The sequence joins TRBV4-1 to TRBJ2-1; perhaps TRBD2 is the D gene, with 5 bases matching. The germline V gene specifies MGHRA as CDR1 and YSYEKL as CDR2. The V end loses 0 bases and the J end loses 12 bases, and a stretch of 21 bases separates them. Including cysteine and phenylalanine, the CDR3 has 16 amino acids. The entry retains the CDR3 DNA only, 48 bases that are in frame from base 1.